The entry below gives a single T cell receptor beta chain sequence along with its context. Its antigen is unknown. Germline V gives CDR1 SGDLS, CDR2 YYNGEE. With V trimmed by 2 bases and J by 6 bases, 10 bases remained unmatched. CDR3 length: 15 amino acids. 5'RACE with constant-segment primers yielded barcoded, UMI-tagged TCR alpha and TCR beta cDNA libraries. TCRdb re-called the 5' RACE reads through MiXCR, storing one row per CDR3 protein. The sample has a few hundred thousand distinct CDR3 sequences; 25% to 30% are singletons. This entry comes from a study of T-cell memory formation after mild COVID-19. Findings of the study overall: Second-wave clones that peaked on day 37 lacked confirmed SARS-CoV-2 specificity. Clones that contracted from day 15 to 85 had balanced CD4/CD8; later expanders were CD4+ biased.

The receptor was derived from an adult woman who had mild COVID-19 (a few samples of this study predate the infection). Cell type and time point are not known. The genes are TRBV9 and TRBJ2-7, with 8 bases fitting TRBD2. Specimen: PBMCs or a T cell subset sorted from them (not recorded which). CDR3 DNA: TGTGCCAGCAGCGTCGCCGGGACTAGTGGGTCCGAGCAGTACTTC. As protein: CASSVAGTSGSEQYF.